This TCR beta chain was identified in a study of beta chain features in type 1 diabetes. Since all of the isolated RNA was reverse transcribed, expressed TCRB transcripts were what got sequenced. Clones were sequenced by immunoSEQ multiplex PCR, and TCRdb holds only the in-frame ones, with some missing. The profile shows hundreds of thousands of clones, around an eighth of them singletons. This clone was picked up a small number of times. Antigen: not known. Germline-derived CDR1 and CDR2 are MNHNS and SASEGT. The CDR3 spans 14 residues. V gave up 7 bases and J gave up 6 bases, with 19 bases separating them. Study conclusions and caveats: Type 1 diabetes patients showed a moderate but significant shortening of TCRB CDR3s in all four CD4+ subsets. Naive, central memory and Treg TCRB repertoires seemed to resemble each other more closely in patients than they did in healthy donors.

Specimen: naive CD4+ T cells from blood. The rearrangement links TRBV6-1 to TRBJ2-7; TRBD2 is a possible D gene (6 bases). This TCR was recovered from a man younger than 35 with type 1 diabetes. CDR3 in amino acids: CASKEWGDPGEQYF. CDR3 in DNA: TGTGCCAGCAAAGAATGGGGGGACCCTGGCGAGCAGTACTTC.